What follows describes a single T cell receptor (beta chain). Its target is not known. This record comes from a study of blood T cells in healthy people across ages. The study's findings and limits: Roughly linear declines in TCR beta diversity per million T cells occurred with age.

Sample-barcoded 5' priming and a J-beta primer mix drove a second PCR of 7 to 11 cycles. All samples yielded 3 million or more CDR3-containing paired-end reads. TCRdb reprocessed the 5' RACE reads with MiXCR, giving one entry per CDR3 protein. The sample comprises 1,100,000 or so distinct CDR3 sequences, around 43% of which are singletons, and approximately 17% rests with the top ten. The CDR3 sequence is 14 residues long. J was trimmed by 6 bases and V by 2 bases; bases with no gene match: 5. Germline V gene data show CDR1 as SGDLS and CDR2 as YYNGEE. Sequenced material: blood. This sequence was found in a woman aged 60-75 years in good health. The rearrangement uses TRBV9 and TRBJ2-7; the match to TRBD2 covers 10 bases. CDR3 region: CASSVEASGSEQYF. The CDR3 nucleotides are TGTGCCAGCAGCGTGGAGGCTAGCGGGAGCGAGCAGTACTTC.